The next 21 T cell receptor beta chains were all read from a single sample in a study of T cell changes during pregnancy in multiple sclerosis. Repertoires were generated with immunoSEQ multiplex PCR, while TCRdb's copy carries only in-frame clones and drops some. The data show about 70,000 clones, 80% to 95% seen once. This material consisted of peripheral blood, taken in the first trimester of pregnancy. The receptors here all came from a female donor with multiple sclerosis, enrolled in a pregnancy study.

The V and J genes are TRBV19 and TRBJ1-5; TRBD1 matches 7 bases. CDR1 and CDR2 (germline): LNHDA, SQIVND (reference sequence). V was pared by 3 bases and J by 4 bases, with 6 bases of the junction left unmatched. The CDR3 covers 15 residues. The CDR3 sequence is CASSIGQVLNQPQHF. The CDR3 nucleotides are TGTGCCAGTAGTATCGGACAGGTCCTTAATCAGCCCCAGCATTTT.

Here the CDR3 DNA reads TGCGCCAGCAGCTTGTTTCGGGTAGACAATGAGCAGTTCTTC. This translates into CASSLFRVDNEQFF. This chain connects TRBV5-1 to TRBJ2-1; D gene unclear. Trimming cost V 1 base and J 5 bases, with 10 bases left between them. Germline CDR1 reads SGHRS; CDR2 reads YFSETQ. This CDR3 is built from 14 residues.

This chain uses TRBV28 with TRBJ2-5, with D unresolved. This CDR3 contains 12 residues. Germline V gene data show CDR1 as MDHEN and CDR2 as SYDVKM. Trimming cost V 6 bases and J 6 bases, with 11 bases left between them. CDR3 protein: CASSDAVKTQYF. CDR3 DNA: TGTGCCAGCAGCGATGCGGTGAAGACCCAGTACTTC.

This chain links TRBV10-3 with TRBJ2-1, with 9 bases identical to TRBD2. The CDR3 spans 14 residues. V shed 4 bases, J shed 6 bases, and the junction held 4 bases outside the gene matches. Per the germline V gene, CDR1 is ENHRY and CDR2 is SYGVKD. CDR3 sequence reads: CAISGLAEGNEQFF. CDR3 coding DNA: TGTGCCATCAGTGGACTAGCGGAGGGCAATGAGCAGTTCTTC.

This chain uses TRBV5-8 with TRBJ2-7; D possibly corresponds to TRBD2 (5 bases). The CDR3 runs 14 residues. Trimming pared 4 bases from V and 2 bases from J, leaving 13 bases between. Germline CDR1 and CDR2: SGHTS and YDEGEE. The CDR3 nucleotides read TGTGCCAGCAGCCCCCGGGAAAAGACCTACGAGCAGTACTTC. Its translation: CASSPREKTYEQYF.

The V and J genes are TRBV13 and TRBJ1-1; 11 bases map to TRBD1. The CDR3 contains 18 residues. The germline CDR1 and CDR2 sequences are PRHDT and FYEKMQ (reference sequence). Trimming cost V 5 bases and J 0 bases; bases outside gene matches: 11. The CDR3 coding sequence is TGTGCCAGCAGCCCGATCGGACAGGGGGCGGGATTGAACACTGAAGCTTTCTTT. Translating it yields CASSPIGQGAGLNTEAFF.

In this sample, this clone turned up once. The chain uses TRBV30 and TRBJ1-1; 9 bases are a match to TRBD1. Trimming at V came to 7 bases and at J to 5 bases, leaving 8 bases not matched to a gene. This CDR3 has 13 amino acids. CDR1 is GTSNPN and CDR2 is SVGIG in the germline V gene (reference sequence). CDR3 loop: CALQGAGGTEAFF. CDR3 sequence (DNA): TGTGCCTTACAGGGGGCTGGTGGGACTGAAGCTTTCTTT.

The chain uses TRBV11-2 and TRBJ2-7; 9 bases are shared with TRBD1. Per the germline V gene, CDR1 is SGHAT and CDR2 is FQNNGV. Losses at the gene ends were 3 bases for V and 4 bases for J; bases not matched to a gene: 10. CDR3 length equals 16 residues. The CDR3 DNA sequence: TGTGCCAGCAGCTTCCCCTTGGGGACAGGGCGTTACGAGCAGTACTTC. Residues: CASSFPLGTGRYEQYF. The full variable domain, rest sourced from reference TRBV11-2 and TRBJ2-7, is EAGVAQSPRYKIIEKRQSVAFWCNPISGHATLYWYQQILGQGPKLLIQFQNNGVVDDSQLPKDRFSAERLKGVDSTLKIQPAKLEDSAVYLCASSFPLGTGRYEQYFGPGTRLTVT.

This chain uses TRBV6-1 with TRBJ1-2; D gene unclear. Germline V gives CDR1 MNHNS, CDR2 SASEGT. CDR3 length equals 14 residues. Trimming pared 7 bases from V and 0 bases from J, leaving 12 bases between. The CDR3 bases are TGTGCCAGCACGAGGAGGAGTTCTAACTATGGCTACACCTTC. Encoded protein: CASTRRSSNYGYTF.

The rearrangement joins TRBV6-1 to TRBJ2-5; 8 bases agree with TRBD2. V shed 6 bases and J 0 bases; nucleotides not matched to a gene: 3. The CDR3 covers 14 residues. Germline lookup yields CDR1 MNHNS and CDR2 SASEGT. DNA for the CDR3: TGTGCCAGCAGCCGGGGGGGGTACCAAGAGACCCAGTACTTC. Amino acid sequence: CASSRGGYQETQYF.

The V call is TRBV7-8, the J call TRBJ2-5, with TRBD2 matching 14 bases. The junction had 4 bases not matched to a gene; V was cut back by 5 bases and J by 5 bases. The CDR3 covers 15 residues. Germline V gene data show CDR1 as SGHVS and CDR2 as FQNEAQ. CDR3 sequence reads: CASSRGTSGSETQYF. The CDR3 nucleotides are TGTGCCAGCAGCCGCGGGACTAGCGGGAGTGAGACCCAGTACTTC.

The rearrangement joins TRBV6-5 to TRBJ2-1; 10 positions agree with TRBD2. The CDR3 spans 14 residues. Germline lookup yields CDR1 MNHEY and CDR2 SVGAGI. Trimming removed 10 bases from V and 5 bases from J; junction bases left unmatched: 8. The CDR3, as DNA: TGTGCCAAAACGCTAGCGGGAGTCGACAATGAGCAGTTCTTC. Residues: CAKTLAGVDNEQFF.

J is TRBJ2-2 and V is TRBV9, with 7 bases lining up with TRBD2. The CDR3 extends over 17 amino acids. Trimming cost V 2 bases and J 3 bases; bases outside gene matches: 10. Looked up from germline, CDR1 is SGDLS and CDR2 is YYNGEE. The CDR3 loop is CASSVGGKRRDTGELFF. CDR3 sequence (DNA): TGTGCCAGCAGCGTGGGGGGGAAACGGAGGGACACCGGGGAGCTGTTTTTT.

This sequence joins TRBV7-9 and TRBJ2-1; no clear D gene. Per germline, CDR1 SEHNR and CDR2 FQNEAQ (reference sequence). The CDR3 is 13 residues long. V was pared by 2 bases and J by 1 base, with 3 bases between. CDR3 nucleotides: TGTGCCAGCAGCTTACAGTCCTACAATGAGCAGTTCTTC. This sequence encodes CASSLQSYNEQFF.

V usage is TRBV9 and J usage is TRBJ2-7, with D maybe TRBD2 (6 bases). Trimming took 0 bases from V and 1 from J, leaving 11 bases between them. CDR1 is SGDLS and CDR2 is YYNGEE in the germline V gene. The CDR3 runs to 15 residues. In nucleotides, the CDR3 is TGTGCCAGCAGCGTAGCCGGGGGTAGTTCCTACGAGCAGTACTTC. This gives the protein CASSVAGGSSYEQYF.

The chain links TRBV30 to TRBJ1-5; D is possibly TRBD1 (5 bases). Per the germline V gene, CDR1 is GTSNPN and CDR2 is SVGIG (reference sequence). Trimming removed 0 bases from V and 7 bases from J, with 13 bases in between. The CDR3 runs to 14 residues. The CDR3 nucleotides are TGTGCCTGGAGTGTTGGAGACAGAAACCAGCCCCAGCATTTT. This gives the protein CAWSVGDRNQPQHF.

This clone appeared once. The chain recombines TRBV5-1 with TRBJ1-1; 7 bases map to TRBD1. With 3 bases clipped from V and 4 bases from J, the junction kept 9 bases outside the gene matches. CDR1 is SGHRS and CDR2 is YFSETQ in the germline V gene. The CDR3 runs to 15 residues. The CDR3 DNA is TGCGCCAGCAGCTCGACAGGGTTTGGAGGCACTGAAGCTTTCTTT. This gives the protein CASSSTGFGGTEAFF.

The rearrangement links TRBV5-6 to TRBJ2-1; 15 nucleotides match TRBD2. V was pared by 3 bases and J by 7 bases, with 5 bases of the junction left unmatched. The CDR3 is 16 residues long. The germline V gene has CDR1 SGHDT and CDR2 YYEEEE. CDR3 sequence: CASSSRTSGRENEQFF. The CDR3 DNA reads as TGTGCCAGCAGCTCCCGGACTAGCGGGAGGGAGAATGAGCAGTTCTTC.

The chain couples TRBV5-1 to TRBJ1-1; 11 bases agree with TRBD1. The junction had 6 bases not matched to a gene; V was cut back by 1 base and J by 4 bases. CDR1 and CDR2 from the germline V gene are SGHRS and YFSETQ. This CDR3 is built from 16 residues. The CDR3 here is CASSLKGQGAGTEAFF. The CDR3 region has the DNA TGCGCCAGCAGCTTGAAAGGACAGGGGGCTGGCACTGAAGCTTTCTTT.

The sample holds one count of this clone. The rearrangement joins TRBV7-2 to TRBJ1-1, with no clear D. The CDR3 spans 13 residues. The V and J ends lost 6 bases and 8 bases respectively, with 16 bases between them. Per germline, CDR1 SGHTA and CDR2 FQGNSA. The CDR3 spells CASSSRGGLEAFF. The CDR3 DNA sequence: TGTGCCAGCAGTTCGAGAGGAGGCTTGGAAGCTTTCTTT.

In its sample, this clone was seen once. The gene calls are TRBV9 and TRBJ2-6, with D maybe TRBD2 (6 bases). Germline CDR1 SGDLS, CDR2 YYNGEE. This CDR3 contains 19 residues. The germline V and J ends were trimmed by 4 bases and 0 bases, with 20 bases remaining between them. CDR3 protein: CASSPQAREAASGANVLTF. The CDR3 DNA follows: TGTGCCAGCAGCCCGCAGGCGAGGGAGGCGGCCTCTGGGGCCAACGTCCTGACTTTC.